A selection of T cell receptor beta chains follows, all from one sample in a study of cytotoxic CD8 clonotypes in ibrutinib-treated CLL. Method: immunoSEQ multiplex PCR; TCRdb's copy keeps in-frame clones and lacks some. Among about 310,000 clones listed, 70% to 80% were seen once. Sequences were derived from PBMCs, sampled before ibrutinib treatment. The receptor set was obtained from a human donor with chronic lymphocytic leukemia. Each CDR3 is given with its conserved first and last residue. The order of the fields is J gene, D gene, V gene, clone size, CDR3 protein, CDR3 DNA. The D gene is left open where the match is weak. Clone sizes are given selectively: once, few, many, or a class where the clone is expanded.

TRBJ2-1	TRBD1	TRBV27	NA	CASSSTPGTAWEQFF	TGTGCCAGCAGTTCAACCCCCGGGACAGCCTGGGAGCAGTTCTTC
TRBJ1-1	NA	TRBV18	NA	CASSPVGDTEAFF	TGTGCCAGCTCACCAGTAGGAGACACTGAAGCTTTCTTT
TRBJ1-5	NA	TRBV28	few	CASSSQGAPQHF	TGTGCCAGCAGTTCACAGGGCGCGCCCCAGCATTTT
TRBJ1-2	NA	TRBV9	NA	CASSAQGTGTYGYTF	TGTGCCAGCAGCGCCCAAGGTACAGGGACCTATGGCTACACCTTC
TRBJ2-3	TRBD1	TRBV20-1	NA	CSAATGGTQYF	TGCAGTGCTGCGACAGGGGGGACGCAGTATTTT
TRBJ2-3	TRBD2	TRBV7-9	NA	CASSSTRAGGSTDTQYF	TGTGCCAGCAGCTCCACTCGAGCGGGAGGGAGCACAGATACGCAGTATTTT
TRBJ2-7	TRBD1	TRBV30	NA	CAWSWTGGSYEQYF	TGTGCCTGGAGTTGGACAGGGGGATCCTACGAGCAGTACTTC
TRBJ2-1	NA	TRBV5-1	NA	CASSYGLKNNEQFF	TGCGCCAGCAGCTACGGACTTAAAAACAATGAGCAGTTCTTC
TRBJ2-7	NA	TRBV18	NA	CASSRGQTYEQYF	TGTGCCAGCTCACGAGGCCAGACCTACGAGCAGTACTTC
TRBJ1-2	NA	TRBV2	NA	CASLKWGVHGYTF	TGTGCCAGCCTCAAGTGGGGAGTACATGGCTACACCTTC
TRBJ1-4	NA	TRBV10-3	few	CAISESLWGRNEKLFF	TGTGCCATCAGTGAGTCCTTATGGGGACGGAATGAAAAACTGTTTTTT
TRBJ2-1	TRBD2	TRBV15	NA	CATSTYSGRIPYNEQFF	TGTGCCACCAGCACCTATAGCGGGAGAATCCCCTACAATGAGCAGTTCTTC
TRBJ2-5	NA	TRBV4-3	NA	CASSQDSRAETQYF	TGCGCCAGCAGCCAAGACTCCAGAGCGGAGACCCAGTACTTC
TRBJ2-3	TRBD2	TRBV5-1	NA	CASSRRTSGNTDTQYF	TGCGCCAGCAGCCGAAGGACTAGCGGGAACACAGATACGCAGTATTTT
TRBJ2-1	NA	TRBV30	once	CAWGDSGFYNEQFF	TGTGCCTGGGGAGATAGCGGATTCTACAATGAGCAGTTCTTC
TRBJ2-7	NA	TRBV4-1	NA	CASSQDLGYEQYF	TGCGCCAGCAGCCAAGATTTAGGCTACGAGCAGTACTTC
TRBJ1-3	TRBD1	TRBV4-3	NA	CASSQIGQGDTIYF	TGCGCCAGCAGCCAAATAGGACAGGGAGACACCATATATTTT
TRBJ2-7	TRBD2	TRBV19	NA	CASSIAHRLARPYEQYF	TGTGCCAGTAGTATAGCCCACCGACTAGCGCGGCCCTACGAGCAGTACTTC
TRBJ1-2	NA	TRBV6-1	NA	CASSEGVLGPGYTF	TGTGCCAGCAGTGAAGGGGTATTGGGTCCGGGCTACACCTTC
TRBJ1-2	TRBD1	TRBV5-1	NA	CASRLASRDRAGGGYTF	TGCGCCAGCAGACTTGCGTCCCGGGACAGGGCCGGAGGCGGCTACACCTTC
TRBJ2-5	TRBD2	TRBV4-2	NA	CASSPWGDSSGSLQETQYF	TGTGCCAGCAGCCCATGGGGGGATTCTAGCGGGAGTCTCCAAGAGACCCAGTACTTC
TRBJ2-4	NA	TRBV11-2	NA	CASFRIAKNIQYF	TGTGCCAGCTTCCGGATAGCCAAAAACATTCAGTACTTC
TRBJ1-2	TRBD1	TRBV18	few	CASSQTTGGGAIGTF	TGTGCCAGCTCACAAACAACAGGGGGCGGTGCCATTGGAACCTTC
TRBJ1-1	TRBD1	TRBV7-2	NA	CASSPGGTGNTEAFF	TGTGCCAGCAGCCCAGGTGGGACAGGGAACACTGAAGCTTTCTTT
TRBJ1-4	NA	TRBV14	NA	CASSQDLRGVLFF	TGTGCCAGCAGCCAAGATCTCCGGGGCGTACTGTTTTTT
TRBJ2-1	TRBD2	TRBV27	NA	CASSLGSSGRYNEQFF	TGTGCCAGCAGTTTAGGTTCTAGCGGGAGATACAATGAGCAGTTCTTC
TRBJ2-1	TRBD2	TRBV30	few	CAWSVLAANEQFF	TGTGCCTGGAGTGTACTAGCGGCAAATGAGCAGTTCTTC
TRBJ1-1	TRBD1	TRBV4-2	NA	CASSQPLGTANTEAFF	TGTGCCAGCAGCCAACCACTTGGGACAGCGAACACTGAAGCTTTCTTT
TRBJ2-7	TRBD2	TRBV5-4	NA	CASSAGEKPGNEQYF	TGTGCCAGCAGCGCGGGGGAAAAACCTGGGAACGAGCAGTACTTC
TRBJ2-2	TRBD2	TRBV5-1	few	CASSLLTSGNTGELFF	TGCGCCAGCAGCTTGCTTACTAGCGGTAACACCGGGGAGCTGTTTTTT
TRBJ2-1	TRBD2	TRBV4-1	NA	CASSQSSGRYNEQFF	TGCGCCAGCAGCCAATCTAGCGGGAGGTACAATGAGCAGTTCTTC
TRBJ1-1	NA	TRBV29-1	NA	CSVLGARTPTEAFF	TGCAGCGTCCTGGGGGCCAGAACACCCACTGAAGCTTTCTTT
TRBJ2-3	TRBD2	TRBV7-3	NA	CASSLTSGSTDTQYF	TGTGCCAGCAGCTTAACTAGCGGGAGCACAGATACGCAGTATTTT
TRBJ1-2	TRBD1	TRBV18	NA	CASSPRDRDSGYTF	TGTGCCAGCTCACCCCGGGACAGGGATTCTGGCTACACCTTC
TRBJ2-3	TRBD2	TRBV25-1	NA	CASSVRGGNTQYF	TGTGCCAGCAGTGTTAGGGGAGGGAATACGCAGTATTTT
TRBJ1-3	TRBD1	TRBV15	NA	CATSRGTASGNTIYF	TGTGCCACCAGCAGGGGGACAGCCTCTGGAAACACCATATATTTT
TRBJ2-1	TRBD1	TRBV25-1	NA	CASREIGGGFNNEQFF	TGTGCCAGCCGTGAAATAGGGGGCGGGTTTAACAATGAGCAGTTCTTC
TRBJ1-1	TRBD1	TRBV5-1	NA	CASSSGGQMGSFRKDGEAFF	TGCGCCAGCAGCTCCGGGGGACAGATGGGGTCTTTTCGGAAAGATGGTGAAGCTTTCTTT
TRBJ1-3	NA	TRBV14	once	CASSPTIPGRNTIYF	TGTGCCAGCAGCCCAACAATCCCCGGTAGAAACACCATATATTTT
TRBJ2-3	NA	TRBV18	NA	CASSPSTGHTDTQYF	TGTGCCAGCTCACCCTCGACGGGACACACAGATACGCAGTATTTT
TRBJ2-7	TRBD1	TRBV10-3	NA	CAAETGTGSYEQYF	TGTGCCGCCGAGACCGGGACAGGGTCCTACGAGCAGTACTTC
TRBJ1-3	NA	TRBV6-5	few	CASSLSRYSGNTIYF	TGTGCCAGCAGTTTGAGCCGGTACTCTGGAAACACCATATATTTT
TRBJ2-3	TRBD2	TRBV27	NA	CASSPGRGTGTDTQYF	TGTGCCAGCAGTCCCGGGAGGGGGACTGGCACAGATACGCAGTATTTT
TRBJ2-5	NA	TRBV18	once	CASSPPSSETQYF	TGTGCCAGCTCACCACCTAGTAGCGAGACCCAGTACTTC